This record covers a single TCR beta chain. The antigen remains undetermined. The CDR3 consists of 12 residues. Looked up from germline, CDR1 is MNHNY and CDR2 is SVGAGI (reference sequence). Between the trimmed V and J ends, which lost 5 bases and 5 bases, there was a span of 6 bases. These donors, healthy bone marrow donors, were studied. This entry comes from a study of cytomegalovirus exposure and HLA in healthy donors. Study results and limitations: A few chains tied to CMV proved CMV antigen-specific in vitro.

Both 60 Vbeta primers and 13 Jbeta primers went into the PCR. Sequenced by immunoSEQ multiplex PCR; TCRdb stores in-frame clones only, minus some. Of 100,000 to 150,000 clones listed, around 70% are singletons. Sequenced material: PBMCs. This TCR derives from a woman between 55 and 75 years old in good health and CMV-seropositive. The gene calls are TRBV6-6 and TRBJ2-2; D ambiguous. In nucleotides, the CDR3 is TGTGCCAGCAGTCGCAGTACCGGGGAGCTGTTTTTT. It codes for CASSRSTGELFF.